The subject of this entry is one T cell receptor beta chain. The specificity of this receptor is unknown. Base qualities are not provided; no much larger clone lies one nucleotide away. This sample is part of a study of blood T cells in healthy people across ages (dated by TCRdb to between 2015 and 2016). Some background on the complete study: In model experiments, roughly one uniquely barcoded TCR beta cDNA molecule per two T cells was captured by template switching. For two donors (one aged 18 to 30 and one aged 80 or older), the study analyzed two additional independent replicas of 1 million unique cDNA reads from the same blood draw. Donors were grouped into four age groups: young (average approximately 15 years), middle-aged (less than 40), aged (around 56) and long-lived (less than 85). Donors of different ages were randomly distributed across sequencing lanes to avoid experimental bias. Using deep sequencing normalized with unique cDNA molecular identifiers, the study measured how TCR beta repertoire diversity changes with age. Study-wide findings and limitations: The percentage of naive T cells measured by flow cytometry correlated strongly with observed TCR beta diversity. Compared with the aged group, the long-lived group had more naive CD4+ T cells, fewer expanded clones and increased TCR diversity, a pattern suggesting age selection. Conclusive comparison of naive and antigen-experienced compartments was prevented by the profiling of bulk unsorted PBMCs. Observed TCR beta diversity per million T cells fell roughly linearly with age, and a significant reduction was already apparent by age around 44. Estimates of total diversity based on one million sequenced T cells were considered lower bounds and underestimates. Donor CMV infection status was unknown, potentially confounding age-related changes in expanded clonotypes.

Donors were about 36 systemically healthy Caucasian individuals from Russia aged roughly 6 to 100 years. Approximately 10 milliliters of peripheral blood were collected from each donor into EDTA-treated Vacutainer tubes. PBMCs were isolated by Ficoll-Paque density-gradient centrifugation, with at least 6 million obtained per sample. Total RNA, at least 6 micrograms per sample, was extracted from PBMCs with Trizol reagent. For every donor, flow cytometry on a PBMC aliquot measured the percentage of naive CD45RAhigh/CD27high T cells. At the junction V is shortened by 2 bases and J by 5 bases, with 10 bases in between. According to the germline V gene, CDR1 reads SGHVS and CDR2 reads FQNEAQ. Inclusive of the bounding cysteine and phenylalanine, the CDR3 is 13 residues long. The only DNA kept is the CDR3, 39 bases in frame from the first base. Receptors were amplified or captured by 5' RACE. Sequencer: Illumina HiSeq 2500. The second PCR ran for roughly 7 to 11 cycles and used a J-beta primer mix along with a sample-barcoded 5' primer. A unique molecular identifier was introduced onto each TCR beta cDNA molecule by a template-switch 5' adaptor carrying 12 random nucleotides. Each sample yielded at least 2.5 million CDR3-containing paired-end reads. The Mint cDNA synthesis kit, primed by a TRBC-specific oligonucleotide, was used to synthesize first-strand cDNA from all RNA. Following uracil-DNA glycosylase treatment, all cDNA underwent a first 18-cycle PCR with the universal primers M1SS and BC2_uni_R. The original methods were these. For normalization, 1 million high-quality reads, each with a distinct molecular identifier, were randomly selected from each sample. Instead of being binned into consensus sequences, reads that shared molecular identifiers were thrown out. MiTCR, run with a Q25 quality threshold and the strictest error-elimination algorithm, handled CDR3 identification, clonotype clustering and error correction. A nonparametric unseen species model with Euler transformation was used to estimate lower-bound total TCR beta diversity. Starting from the raw public reads, TCRdb applied fastp trimming at Q25, assembled clones with MiXCR and retained in-frame beta chains. Entries that share a CDR3 protein sequence are merged under the most common genes and DNA. The V and J calls and clone size are TCRdb's, not the authors'. Across this sample there are roughly 700,000 distinct CDR3 sequences, with roughly 30% seen only once. The ten largest clones take up about 16% of the sample.

The chain uses TRBV7-8 and TRBJ2-7, with the D segment identity uncertain. Sequenced: blood. The TCR sequence derives from a woman of 80 years or more in good health. Donor details come from another sample of the same person, matched by shared clones. The CDR3 sequence is CASSLPSDNEQYF. Here is the DNA: TGTGCCAGCAGCTTACCATCGGATAACGAGCAGTACTTC.